A single sample is the source of the 23 T cell receptor beta chains below, sequenced in a study of blood T cell repertoires in COVID-19. The table came from immunoSEQ multiplex PCR; TCRdb's copy has only in-frame clones and leaves some out. The sample records tens of thousands of clones, 90% to 95% being singletons. Sequences were obtained from peripheral blood. The receptors derive from a man between 60 and 75 years old with acute or convalescent COVID-19.

This sequence joins TRBV14 and TRBJ2-1, with D perhaps TRBD1 (6 bases). V dropped 4 bases and J dropped 8 bases, with 18 bases sitting between them. Germline CDR1 is SGHDN and CDR2 is FVKESK. The CDR3 consists of 15 residues. The DNA for the CDR3 is TGTGCCAGCAGCCGAAAAGGGGGTTGGTCGGATGAGCAGTTCTTC. Residues: CASSRKGGWSDEQFF.

This clone occurred once. The V call is TRBV7-9, the J call TRBJ2-7; 9 nucleotides line up with TRBD1. This CDR3 region has 15 residues. With 5 bases clipped from V and 3 bases from J, the junction kept 8 bases outside the gene matches. In germline, CDR1 is SEHNR, CDR2 FQNEAQ (reference sequence). This CDR3 is CASSPSGTGFYEQYF. CDR3 sequence (DNA): TGTGCCAGCAGCCCTTCCGGGACAGGGTTCTACGAGCAGTACTTC. Looking up the rest from reference TRBV7-9 and TRBJ2-7 gives the full variable domain: DTGVSQNPRHKITKRGQNVTFRCDPISEHNRLYWYRQTLGQGPEFLTYFQNEAQLEKSRLLSDRFSAERPKGSFSTLEIQRTEQGDSAMYLCASSPSGTGFYEQYFGPGTRLTVT.

V is TRBV28 and J is TRBJ1-1, with D maybe TRBD1 (5 bases). There are 14 residues in the CDR3. Germline lookup yields CDR1 MDHEN and CDR2 SYDVKM. Trimming shortened V by 4 bases and J by 5 bases, and 14 bases separated the two germline ends. DNA for the CDR3: TGTGCCAGCAGTTCCCCGGACAAGCTGACTGAAGCTTTCTTT. Translation: CASSSPDKLTEAFF.

This clone came up once. This chain uses TRBV9 with TRBJ2-2, with a weak D call TRBD1 (5 bases). The CDR3 is 14 amino acids. The germline V gene encodes CDR1 SGDLS and CDR2 YYNGEE. Between the trimmed V and J ends, which lost 5 bases and 1 base, there was a span of 9 bases. The CDR3 reads CASRIDRNTGELFF. The CDR3 DNA is TGTGCCAGCAGAATAGACAGGAACACCGGGGAGCTGTTTTTT.

The J gene is TRBJ2-5, the V gene TRBV7-3, with D tentatively TRBD1 (5 bases). Trimming removed 6 bases at V and 5 bases at J, with 13 bases between. The germline V gene encodes CDR1 SGHTA and CDR2 FQGTGA. The length of the CDR3 is 13 residues. The CDR3 is CASSEGEEETQYF. CDR3 sequence (DNA): TGTGCCAGCAGTGAAGGGGAAGAGGAGACCCAGTACTTC.

The count of this clone is one. V usage is TRBV19 and J usage is TRBJ1-1, with a tentative D call TRBD1 (6 bases). V was pared by 3 bases and J by 2 bases, with 19 bases between. The CDR3 covers 17 residues. From germline, CDR1 is LNHDA and CDR2 SQIVND (reference sequence). The CDR3 region has the DNA TGTGCCAGTAGTATCAGGGTGGGTCGGACAGCCAACACTGAAGCTTTCTTT. It encodes CASSIRVGRTANTEAFF. The full variable domain, rest sourced from reference TRBV19 and TRBJ1-1, is DGGITQSPKYLFRKEGQNVTLSCEQNLNHDAMYWYRQDPGQGLRLIYYSQIVNDFQKGDIAEGYSVSREKKESFPLTVTSAQKNPTAFYLCASSIRVGRTANTEAFFGQGTRLTVV.

The chain recombines TRBV27 with TRBJ2-2, with 9 bases matching TRBD2. This CDR3 comprises 18 residues. In germline, CDR1 is MNHEY, CDR2 SMNVEV (reference sequence). V shed 4 bases and J 2 bases; nucleotides not matched to a gene: 11. CDR3 amino acids: CASSSLRGLAGNTGELFF. In nucleotides, the CDR3 is TGTGCCAGCAGTTCCCTCAGAGGGCTAGCGGGAAACACCGGGGAGCTGTTTTTT.

In nucleotides, the CDR3 is TGTGCCAGCAGTCCGACAGTCAGACTAGCTAAAGAGACCCAGTACTTC. This encodes CASSPTVRLAKETQYF. J is TRBJ2-5 and V is TRBV28; TRBD2 agrees at 7 bases. CDR1 and CDR2 from the germline V gene are MDHEN and SYDVKM. CDR3 length equals 16 residues. The trim removed 5 bases at V and 3 bases at J, leaving 12 bases unmatched. Using reference TRBV28 and TRBJ2-5 for the parts outside the CDR3, the full variable domain is DVKVTQSSRYLVKRTGEKVFLECVQDMDHENMFWYRQDPGLGLRLIYFSYDVKMKEKGDIPEGYSVSREKKERFSLILESASTNQTSMYLCASSPTVRLAKETQYFGPGTRLLVL.

The chain links TRBV28 to TRBJ2-1, with 7 bases lining up with TRBD1. Germline CDR1 MDHEN, CDR2 SYDVKM. The CDR3 runs to 15 residues. Trimming cost V 4 bases and J 5 bases; bases outside gene matches: 8. CDR3 sequence reads: CASSSRDSLDNEQFF. The CDR3 DNA sequence: TGTGCCAGCAGTTCCCGGGACAGCTTAGACAATGAGCAGTTCTTC.

The rearrangement joins TRBV7-2 to TRBJ2-7; the match to TRBD2 covers 7 bases. The CDR3 totals 14 residues. CDR1 SGHTA and CDR2 FQGNSA come from the germline V gene. V lost 2 bases to trimming and J lost 5 bases; unmatched junction nucleotides: 6. The CDR3 DNA follows: TGTGCCAGCAGCTTACAGGCGGGAGATCACGAGCAGTACTTC. Protein sequence: CASSLQAGDHEQYF.

V and J are TRBV5-1 and TRBJ1-2; D call uncertain. Germline values: CDR1 SGHRS, CDR2 YFSETQ. Trimming cost V 0 bases and J 3 bases, with 6 bases left between them. The CDR3 is 13 amino acids. The DNA of the CDR3 is TGCGCCAGCAGCTTGGGTGAGGACTATGGCTACACCTTC. It yields the protein CASSLGEDYGYTF.

The chain recombines TRBV6-5 with TRBJ2-7, with 9 bases identical to TRBD1. This CDR3 has 15 amino acids. V dropped 0 bases and J dropped 2; count of bases not matched to a gene: 2. CDR1 is MNHEY, CDR2 SVGAGI, per germline. The DNA of the CDR3 is TGTGCCAGCAGTTACTCAGGGACAGGGCCCTACGAGCAGTACTTC. Amino acid sequence: CASSYSGTGPYEQYF.

V is TRBV3-1 (or the pseudogene TRBV3-2) and J is TRBJ2-1; 8 bases align to TRBD2. Trimming cost V 2 bases and J 8 bases; bases outside gene matches: 20. The CDR3 spans 19 residues. Germline CDR1 and CDR2: LGHDT and YNNKEL (reference sequence). The CDR3 DNA reads as TGTGCCAGCAGCCAAAATCCAACGAGCGGGGGCTTTTCATTGGATGAGCAGTTCTTC. This sequence encodes CASSQNPTSGGFSLDEQFF.

V and J are TRBV27 and TRBJ2-1; no firm D call. This CDR3 has 13 amino acids. Looked up from germline, CDR1 is MNHEY and CDR2 is SMNVEV (reference sequence). With 6 bases removed from V and 4 bases from J, the gap between germline ends came to 10 bases. DNA of the CDR3: TGTGCCAGCAGCCCAAGCGAGTACAATGAGCAGTTCTTC. This gives the protein CASSPSEYNEQFF.

Note on this clone: This sample also contains other DNA sequences that code for the same CDR3. The CDR3 DNA sequence: TGTGCCAGTAGTATCCGGGGGAACACTGAAGCTTTCTTT. Translation: CASSIRGNTEAFF. The chain uses TRBV19 and TRBJ1-1; D gene ambiguous. Germline V CDR1 and CDR2: LNHDA, SQIVND (reference sequence). The CDR3 runs 13 residues. Deletions cut 3 bases from V and 1 base from J, with 6 bases between.

The chain employs TRBV10-2 and TRBJ1-1; the D gene is possibly TRBD1 (6 bases). Per germline, CDR1 WSHSY and CDR2 SAAADI. V was clipped by 6 bases and J by 6 bases, with 17 bases between them. This CDR3 contains 14 residues. The CDR3 DNA reads TGCGCCAGCAGGGGGCAAGGACAGAGGGCTGAAGCTTTCTTT. It encodes CASRGQGQRAEAFF.

This clone was observed a single time. The rearrangement joins TRBV11-3 to TRBJ2-5; 10 nucleotides align to TRBD1. The CDR3 extends over 13 amino acids. V trimming: 7 bases; J trimming: 4 bases; junction bases outside the gene matches: 3. The germline V gene encodes CDR1 SGHNT and CDR2 YENEEA. The CDR3 DNA reads TGTGCCAGCAACCGGGACAGGGGAGAGACCCAGTACTTC. The encoded protein is CASNRDRGETQYF.

This clone was seen just once. The V gene is TRBV5-4, the J gene TRBJ2-5; TRBD1 might be the D (5 bases). The V end lost 2 bases, the J end lost 7 bases, and 15 bases lay between the germline ends. Germline V lookup: CDR1 SGHNT, CDR2 YYREEE (reference sequence). CDR3 length equals 14 residues. CDR3 protein: CASSLGAGLATQYF. Written as DNA, the CDR3 is TGTGCCAGCAGCTTAGGGGCAGGGCTGGCGACCCAGTACTTC.

This clone appeared once. V and J are TRBV12-3 or TRBV12-4 and TRBJ1-6; TRBD1 is a possible D gene (6 bases). V was clipped by 5 bases and J by 10 bases, with 9 bases between them. The CDR3 contains 12 residues. Here the CDR3 reads CASSRTESPLHF. CDR3 nucleotide sequence: TGTGCCAGCAGTCGGACAGAATCACCCCTCCACTTT.

The genes are TRBV5-5 and TRBJ2-4, with 8 bases aligning to TRBD1. There are 13 residues in the CDR3. The ends lost 5 bases at V and 9 bases at J; junction bases unmatched: 7. CDR1 is SGHKS and CDR2 is YYEKEE in the germline V gene (reference sequence). The CDR3 bases are TGTGCCAGCAGTGAAACAGGGGGTATCATTCAGTACTTC. Amino acids: CASSETGGIIQYF.

The J gene is TRBJ2-7, the V gene TRBV6-2 or TRBV6-3, with 12 bases lining up with TRBD1. The CDR3 has 17 amino acids. The V segment lost 1 base and the J segment 4 bases; nucleotides outside the gene matches: 8. From germline, CDR1 is MNHEY and CDR2 SVGEGT. For the CDR3, the DNA is TGTGCCAGCAGTTACTTTTTCGGGACAGGGGGCGAGTACGAGCAGTACTTC. This translates into CASSYFFGTGGEYEQYF.

This chain joins TRBV12-5 and TRBJ1-6; 9 bases fit TRBD1. Germline CDR1 is LGHNT and CDR2 is FRNRAP. V trimming: 5 bases; J trimming: 10 bases; junction bases outside the gene matches: 9. The CDR3 extends over 15 amino acids. This CDR3 reads CASGKGQGLWSPLHF. CDR3 bases: TGTGCTAGTGGTAAAGGACAGGGGCTCTGGTCACCCCTCCACTTT.

The chain recombines TRBV4-1 with TRBJ1-5, with 8 bases identical to TRBD1. CDR3 length: 14 amino acids. The ends lost 4 bases at V and 3 bases at J; junction bases unmatched: 2. Germline values: CDR1 MGHRA, CDR2 YSYEKL. CDR3 in amino acids: CASSPGQDNQPQHF. CDR3 coding DNA: TGCGCCAGCAGCCCGGGACAGGACAATCAGCCCCAGCATTTT.